This TCR beta chain was recovered during a study of cytomegalovirus exposure and HLA in healthy donors. Study findings and constraints: In vitro work confirmed that three CMV-associated chains recognize CMV antigens. The study found most TCR sequences rare, yet found some public TCRs in many donors. For TCR beta chains, V- and J-gene trimming was later linked to a missense DCLRE1C variant.

The PCR contained 60 Vbeta and 13 Jbeta primers. The method was immunoSEQ multiplex PCR; TCRdb's version includes in-frame clones alone and lacks a portion of them. The table includes approximately 100,000 clones, under 85% detected once. CDR3 length: 15 residues. V was pared by 6 bases and J by 1 base, with 7 bases of the junction left unmatched. Germline CDR1 reads MNHNY; CDR2 reads SVGAGI (reference sequence). As to this clone: No antigen is known for it.

The chain recombines TRBV6-6 with TRBJ2-3; 7 bases are shared with TRBD1. The clonotype originates from a woman in her 50s in good health and CMV-seropositive. The source material was PBMCs. The CDR3 nucleotides are TGTGCCAGCAGATTGACAGGGTGGGGCACAGATACGCAGTATTTT. This encodes CASRLTGWGTDTQYF.